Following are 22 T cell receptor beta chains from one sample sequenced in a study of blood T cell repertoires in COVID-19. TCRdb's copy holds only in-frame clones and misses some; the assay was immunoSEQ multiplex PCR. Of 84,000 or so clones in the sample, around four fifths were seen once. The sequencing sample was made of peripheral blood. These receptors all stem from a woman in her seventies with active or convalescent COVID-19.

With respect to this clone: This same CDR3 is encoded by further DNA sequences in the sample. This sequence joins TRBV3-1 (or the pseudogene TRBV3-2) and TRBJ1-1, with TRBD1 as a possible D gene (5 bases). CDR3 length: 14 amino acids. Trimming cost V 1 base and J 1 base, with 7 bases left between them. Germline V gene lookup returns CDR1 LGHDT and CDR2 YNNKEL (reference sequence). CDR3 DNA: TGTGCCAGCAGCCAAGGAACAGGGAACACTGAAGCTTTCTTT. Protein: CASSQGTGNTEAFF.

The DNA of the CDR3 is TGTGCCAGCAGCTTACGATCCGGAGGCACAGATACGCAGTATTTT. Translation gives CASSLRSGGTDTQYF. The chain links TRBV7-2 to TRBJ2-3; no definite D call. The V gene's germline CDR1 is SGHTA and CDR2 FQGNSA. With 2 bases removed from V and 1 base from J, the gap between germline ends came to 10 bases. The length of the CDR3 is 15 residues.

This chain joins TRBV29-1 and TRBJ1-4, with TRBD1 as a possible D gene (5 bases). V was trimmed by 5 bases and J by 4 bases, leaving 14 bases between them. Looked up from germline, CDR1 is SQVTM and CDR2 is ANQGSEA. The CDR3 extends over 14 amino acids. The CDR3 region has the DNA TGCAGCGTTAAAAGGCGGGACCTTAATGAAAAACTGTTTTTT. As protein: CSVKRRDLNEKLFF.

For the CDR3, the DNA is TGCGCCAGCAGCCAAGATATGCGGGGGGCGCCCCAGTACTTC. Translation: CASSQDMRGAPQYF. The chain carries TRBV4-3 and TRBJ2-5, with TRBD2 identical over 8 bases. CDR1 and CDR2 from the germline V gene are LGHNA and YSLEER. The trim removed 0 bases at V and 9 bases at J, leaving 6 bases unmatched. The CDR3 extends over 14 amino acids.

CDR3 region: CASSEVSTDTEAFF. The CDR3 DNA reads as TGTGCCAGCAGTGAAGTTTCCACGGACACTGAAGCTTTCTTT. The rearrangement uses TRBV2 and TRBJ1-1; D not resolved. The CDR3 has 14 residues. Trimming pared 1 base from V and 3 bases from J, leaving 9 bases between. Germline V lookup: CDR1 SNHLY, CDR2 FYNNEI. Using reference TRBV2 and TRBJ1-1 for the parts outside the CDR3, the full variable domain is EPEVTQTPSHQVTQMGQEVILRCVPISNHLYFYWYRQILGQKVEFLVSFYNNEISEKSEIFDDQFSVERPDGSNFTLKIRSTKLEDSAMYFCASSEVSTDTEAFFGQGTRLTVV.

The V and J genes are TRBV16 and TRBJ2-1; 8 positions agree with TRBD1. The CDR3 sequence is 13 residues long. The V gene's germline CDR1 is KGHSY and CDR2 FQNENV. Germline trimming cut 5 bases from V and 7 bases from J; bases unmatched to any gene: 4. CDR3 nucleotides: TGTGCCAGCAGCAAGGACAGGGTAAATGAGCAGTTCTTC. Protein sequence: CASSKDRVNEQFF.

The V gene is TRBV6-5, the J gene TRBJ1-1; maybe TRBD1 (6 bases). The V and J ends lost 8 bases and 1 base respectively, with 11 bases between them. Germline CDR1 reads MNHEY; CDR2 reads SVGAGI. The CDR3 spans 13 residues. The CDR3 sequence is CASGSTGNTEAFF. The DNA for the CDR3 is TGTGCCAGCGGCTCGACAGGGAACACTGAAGCTTTCTTT.

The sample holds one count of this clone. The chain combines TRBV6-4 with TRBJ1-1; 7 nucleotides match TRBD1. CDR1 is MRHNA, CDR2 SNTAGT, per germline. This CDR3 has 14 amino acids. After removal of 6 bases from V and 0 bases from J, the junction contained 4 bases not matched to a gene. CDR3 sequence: CASRQDRMNTEAFF. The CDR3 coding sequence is TGTGCCAGCAGGCAGGACAGGATGAACACTGAAGCTTTCTTT.

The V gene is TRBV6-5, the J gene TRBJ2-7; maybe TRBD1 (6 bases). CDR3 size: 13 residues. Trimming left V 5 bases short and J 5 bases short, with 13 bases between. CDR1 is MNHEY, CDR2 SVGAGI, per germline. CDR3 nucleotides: TGTGCCAGCAGTCAACAGGGCACCCACGAGCAGTACTTC. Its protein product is CASSQQGTHEQYF.

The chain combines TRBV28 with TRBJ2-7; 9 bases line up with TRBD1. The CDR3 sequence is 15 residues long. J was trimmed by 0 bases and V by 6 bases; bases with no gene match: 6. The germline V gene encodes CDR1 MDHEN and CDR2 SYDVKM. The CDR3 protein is CASSLGQGPSYEQYF. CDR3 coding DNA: TGTGCCAGCAGCCTTGGACAGGGGCCCTCCTACGAGCAGTACTTC.

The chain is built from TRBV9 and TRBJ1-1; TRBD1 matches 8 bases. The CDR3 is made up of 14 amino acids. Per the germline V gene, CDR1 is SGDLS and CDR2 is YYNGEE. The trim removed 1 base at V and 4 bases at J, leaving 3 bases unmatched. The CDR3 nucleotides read TGTGCCAGCAGCGTATGGACAGGGAGCACTGAAGCTTTCTTT. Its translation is CASSVWTGSTEAFF.

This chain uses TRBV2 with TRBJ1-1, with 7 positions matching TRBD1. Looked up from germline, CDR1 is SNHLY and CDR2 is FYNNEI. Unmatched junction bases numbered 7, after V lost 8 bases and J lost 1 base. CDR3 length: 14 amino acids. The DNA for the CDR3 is TGTGCCAGCCACTATACAGGGGCGAACACTGAAGCTTTCTTT. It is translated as CASHYTGANTEAFF.

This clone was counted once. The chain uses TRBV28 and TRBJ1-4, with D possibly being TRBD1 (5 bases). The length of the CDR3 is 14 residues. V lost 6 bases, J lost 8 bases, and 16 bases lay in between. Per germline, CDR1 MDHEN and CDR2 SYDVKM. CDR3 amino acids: CASSPRGFGEKLFF. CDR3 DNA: TGTGCCAGCAGCCCCCGGGGGTTTGGGGAAAAACTGTTTTTT.

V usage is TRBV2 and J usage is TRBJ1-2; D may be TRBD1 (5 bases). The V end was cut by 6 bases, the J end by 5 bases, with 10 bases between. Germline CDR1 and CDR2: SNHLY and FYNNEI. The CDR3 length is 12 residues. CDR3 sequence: CASSAGLYGYTF. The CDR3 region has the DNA TGTGCCAGCAGCGCAGGGTTATATGGCTACACCTTC.

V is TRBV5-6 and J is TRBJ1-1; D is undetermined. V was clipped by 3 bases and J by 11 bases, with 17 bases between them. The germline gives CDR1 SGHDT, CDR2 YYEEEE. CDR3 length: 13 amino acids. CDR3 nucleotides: TGTGCCAGCAGCTACAAACCTGATGGCTGGGCTTTCTTT. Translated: CASSYKPDGWAFF.

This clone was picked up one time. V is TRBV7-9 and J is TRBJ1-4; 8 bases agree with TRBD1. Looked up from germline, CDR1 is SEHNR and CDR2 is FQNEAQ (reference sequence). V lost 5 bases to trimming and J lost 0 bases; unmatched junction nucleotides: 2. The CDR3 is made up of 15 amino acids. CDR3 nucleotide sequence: TGTGCCAGCAGCGTGACAGGGGCAACTAATGAAAAACTGTTTTTT. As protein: CASSVTGATNEKLFF.

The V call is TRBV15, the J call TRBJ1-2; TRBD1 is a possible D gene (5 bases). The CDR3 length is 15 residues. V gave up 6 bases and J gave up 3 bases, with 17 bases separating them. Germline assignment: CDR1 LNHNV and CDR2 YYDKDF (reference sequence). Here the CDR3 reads CATSPQQDPYYGYTF. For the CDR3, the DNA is TGTGCCACCAGTCCCCAACAGGATCCGTACTATGGCTACACCTTC.

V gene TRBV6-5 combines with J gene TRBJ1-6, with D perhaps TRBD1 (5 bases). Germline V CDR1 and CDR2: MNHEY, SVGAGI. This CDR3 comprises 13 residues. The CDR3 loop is CGAGGNENSPLHF. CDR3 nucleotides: TGTGGCGCGGGGGGAAACGAAAATTCACCCCTCCACTTT.

The CDR3, as DNA: TGTGCCAGCAGTTACTCGCCGCGGGCGGGGAACACTGAAGCTTTCTTT. Translated: CASSYSPRAGNTEAFF. The rearrangement links TRBV6-6 to TRBJ1-1; D is unresolved. Trimming shortened V by 0 bases and J by 1 base, and 12 bases separated the two germline ends. The germline V gene encodes CDR1 MNHNY and CDR2 SVGAGI (reference sequence). This CDR3 contains 16 residues.

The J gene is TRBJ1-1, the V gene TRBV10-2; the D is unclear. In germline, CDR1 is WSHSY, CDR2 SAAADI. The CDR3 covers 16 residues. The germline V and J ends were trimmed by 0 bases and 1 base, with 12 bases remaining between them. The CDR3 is CASSESTPTSNTEAFF. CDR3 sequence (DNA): TGCGCCAGCAGTGAGTCGACACCAACTTCGAACACTGAAGCTTTCTTT.

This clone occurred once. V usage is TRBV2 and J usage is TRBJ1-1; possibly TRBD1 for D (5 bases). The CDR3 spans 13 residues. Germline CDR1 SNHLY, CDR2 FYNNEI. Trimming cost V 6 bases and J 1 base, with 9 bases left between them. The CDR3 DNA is TGTGCCAGCAGACCGACAGAGAACACTGAAGCTTTCTTT. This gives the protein CASRPTENTEAFF.

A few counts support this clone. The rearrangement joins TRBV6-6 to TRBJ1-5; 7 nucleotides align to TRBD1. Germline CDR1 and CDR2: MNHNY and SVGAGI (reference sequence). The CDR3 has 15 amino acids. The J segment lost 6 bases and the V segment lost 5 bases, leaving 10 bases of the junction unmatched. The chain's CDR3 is CASSKTGSGGQPQHF. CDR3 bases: TGTGCCAGCAGTAAGACAGGGAGTGGGGGTCAGCCCCAGCATTTT.